These 2 T cell receptor beta chains came from one sample sequenced in a study of memory CD4+ T cells and cytomegalovirus serostatus. The sort gate was single viable CD3+CD4+CD8-CD45RO+ cells for memory CD4+ T cells. This table comes from immunoSEQ multiplex PCR, and its TCRdb copy is limited to in-frame clones, with some not included. The data contain about 60,000 clones, under 80% of them singletons. Sequences were obtained from memory CD4+ T cells from blood. The origin of the receptors is an adult in good health and CMV-seronegative.

This chain links TRBV19 with TRBJ1-1; no clear D gene. This CDR3 has 13 amino acids. V lost 6 bases, J lost 2 bases, and 10 bases lay in between. The germline V gene has CDR1 LNHDA and CDR2 SQIVND (reference sequence). The CDR3 nucleotides read TGTGCCAGTAGGGCGCAGATAAACACTGAAGCTTTCTTT. It specifies CASRAQINTEAFF.

This clone was seen a few times. J is TRBJ1-2 and V is TRBV2; weak D call: TRBD1 (5 bases). The CDR3 extends over 12 amino acids. The germline CDR1 and CDR2 sequences are SNHLY and FYNNEI. Trimming removed 4 bases at V and 8 bases at J, with 11 bases between. CDR3 DNA: TGTGCCAGCAGTGTTGGGGGGTACGGCTACACCTTC. It yields the protein CASSVGGYGYTF.